The 9 T cell receptor beta chains listed next were all sequenced from one sample in a study of T-cell memory formation after mild COVID-19. From the 5' RACE reads, TCRdb called clonotypes with MiXCR, one entry per CDR3 protein. This sample has around 370,000 distinct CDR3 sequences, with roughly 20% found just once. What was sequenced was PBMCs or a T cell subset sorted from them (not recorded which). Receptors were obtained from an adult woman who had mild COVID-19 (a few samples of this study predate the infection). Cell type and time point are not known.

The CDR3 region has the DNA TGTGCCAGCAGCGTAGAGGGGGGCGCCCGCTATGGCTACACCTTC. Its protein is CASSVEGGARYGYTF. This rearrangement joins TRBV9 to TRBJ1-2, with D possibly TRBD1 on 6 matching bases. This CDR3 has 15 amino acids. CDR1 SGDLS and CDR2 YYNGEE come from the germline V gene. Trimming took off 0 bases at V and 4 bases at J, with 13 bases between the two ends.

The chain is built from TRBV12-3 or TRBV12-4 and TRBJ1-5, with TRBD1 matching 7 bases. V shed 5 bases and J 6 bases; nucleotides not matched to a gene: 16. CDR3 length: 17 amino acids. Here the CDR3 DNA reads TGTGCCAGCAGTCTTCTGGGGGTACACAGGGGCGGTCAGCCCCAGCATTTT. This encodes CASSLLGVHRGGQPQHF.

This clonotype was detected ten times or more. This chain joins TRBV2 and TRBJ2-7; 11 bases are a match to TRBD2. Trimming removed 7 bases from V and 3 bases from J; junction bases left unmatched: 5. The CDR3 is 14 residues long. Germline V gene data show CDR1 as SNHLY and CDR2 as FYNNEI. CDR3 nucleotide sequence: TGTGCCAGCATCCTTAGCGGGAGGGTCTACGAGCAGTACTTC. Its protein product is CASILSGRVYEQYF.

This clonotype was observed a handful of times. The chain employs TRBV12-3 or TRBV12-4 and TRBJ1-5; D is unclear. The CDR3 length is 11 residues. Trimming removed 4 bases from V and 9 bases from J, with 7 bases in between. The CDR3 protein is CASSSGLPQHF. For the CDR3, the DNA is TGTGCCAGCAGTTCGGGTTTGCCCCAGCATTTT.

The V and J genes are TRBV20-1 and TRBJ1-2; 8 nucleotides align to TRBD1. There are 15 residues in the CDR3. Germline V gene lookup returns CDR1 DFQATT and CDR2 SNEGSKA (reference sequence). The junction had 8 bases not matched to a gene; V was cut back by 0 bases and J by 5 bases. DNA for the CDR3: TGCAGTGCTAGAGATAGCAAACAGGGGGTATATGGCTACACCTTC. Its protein is CSARDSKQGVYGYTF.

The chain recombines TRBV7-2 with TRBJ2-3, with TRBD1 matching over 9 bases. Germline values: CDR1 SGHTA, CDR2 FQGNSA. V lost 3 bases, J lost 5 bases, and 6 bases stayed unmatched. This CDR3 spans 15 amino acids. CDR3 amino acids: CASSFSGTGKDTQYF. Written as DNA, the CDR3 is TGTGCCAGCAGCTTTTCCGGGACAGGGAAAGATACGCAGTATTTT. The full variable domain, its missing parts supplied by reference TRBV7-2 and TRBJ2-3, is GAGVSQSPSNKVTEKGKDVELRCDPISGHTALYWYRQSLGQGLEFLIYFQGNSAPDKSGLPSDRFSAERTGGSVSTLTIQRTQQEDSAVYLCASSFSGTGKDTQYFGPGTRLTVL.

This clonotype was picked up many times. This chain uses TRBV5-1 with TRBJ2-1, with 10 bases fitting TRBD2. CDR1 and CDR2 from the germline V gene are SGHRS and YFSETQ. V lost 3 bases to trimming and J lost 7 bases; unmatched junction nucleotides: 4. The CDR3 contains 14 residues. The CDR3 region has the DNA TGCGCCAGCAGCTCGGCTAGCGGGAGTAATGAGCAGTTCTTC. Residues: CASSSASGSNEQFF.

In DNA form, the CDR3 reads TGTGCCAGCAGCGCCGGAGGACAGGGGACCTACGAGCAGTACTTC. Its translation is CASSAGGQGTYEQYF. V and J are TRBV9 and TRBJ2-7, with 9 bases matching TRBD1. The CDR3 length is 15 residues. In germline, CDR1 is SGDLS, CDR2 YYNGEE. The trim removed 3 bases at V and 2 bases at J, leaving 6 bases unmatched.

This clonotype was recorded at least ten times. The chain joins TRBV5-1 to TRBJ2-5; no definite D call. In germline, CDR1 is SGHRS, CDR2 YFSETQ. The CDR3 has 14 amino acids. Between the trimmed V and J ends, which lost 4 bases and 4 bases, there was a span of 14 bases. For the CDR3, the DNA is TGCGCCAGCAGCCCGTCCGGTTTTGGAGAGACCCAGTACTTC. This gives the protein CASSPSGFGETQYF.